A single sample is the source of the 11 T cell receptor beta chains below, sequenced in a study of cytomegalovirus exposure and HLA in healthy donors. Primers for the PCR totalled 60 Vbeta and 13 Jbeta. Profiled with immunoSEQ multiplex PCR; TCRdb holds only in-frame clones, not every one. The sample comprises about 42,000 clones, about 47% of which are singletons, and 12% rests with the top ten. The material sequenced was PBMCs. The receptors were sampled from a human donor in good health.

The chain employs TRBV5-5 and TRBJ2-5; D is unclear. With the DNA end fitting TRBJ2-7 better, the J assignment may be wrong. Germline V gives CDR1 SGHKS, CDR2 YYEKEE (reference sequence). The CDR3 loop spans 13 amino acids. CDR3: CASSLSVSYEQYF. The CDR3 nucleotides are TGTGCCAGCAGCTTGTCGGTTTCCTACGAGCAGTACTTC.

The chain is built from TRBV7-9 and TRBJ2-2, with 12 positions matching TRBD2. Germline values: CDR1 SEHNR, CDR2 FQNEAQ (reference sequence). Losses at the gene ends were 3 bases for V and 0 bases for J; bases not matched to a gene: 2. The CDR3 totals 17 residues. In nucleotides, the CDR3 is TGTGCCAGCAGCTTGACTAGCGGGGGTTCGAACACCGGGGAGCTGTTTTTT. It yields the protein CASSLTSGGSNTGELFF.

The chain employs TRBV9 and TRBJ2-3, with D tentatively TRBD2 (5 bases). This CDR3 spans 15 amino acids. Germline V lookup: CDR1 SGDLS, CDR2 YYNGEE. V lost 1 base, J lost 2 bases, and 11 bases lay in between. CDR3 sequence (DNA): TGTGCCAGCAGCGTAAGCGGCTGGCTCACAGATACGCAGTATTTT. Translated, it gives CASSVSGWLTDTQYF.

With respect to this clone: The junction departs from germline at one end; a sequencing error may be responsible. The chain's CDR3 is CASSTGQGAFEQLF. The CDR3 nucleotides are TGTGCCAGTAGTACGGGGCAGGGGGCCTTTGAGCAGCTCTTC. The V call is TRBV19, the J call TRBJ2-1; 8 bases are a match to TRBD1. Germline V lookup: CDR1 LNHDA, CDR2 SQIVND (reference sequence). The CDR3 is 14 residues long.

Written as DNA, the CDR3 is TGTGCCAGCAGCTTCATAGCGGGACCCTACAATGAGCAGTTCTTC. Residues: CASSFIAGPYNEQFF. The V and J genes are TRBV7-9 and TRBJ2-1, with 8 positions matching TRBD2. From germline, CDR1 is SEHNR and CDR2 FQNEAQ (reference sequence). The CDR3 runs to 15 residues. J was trimmed by 2 bases and V by 3 bases; bases with no gene match: 3.

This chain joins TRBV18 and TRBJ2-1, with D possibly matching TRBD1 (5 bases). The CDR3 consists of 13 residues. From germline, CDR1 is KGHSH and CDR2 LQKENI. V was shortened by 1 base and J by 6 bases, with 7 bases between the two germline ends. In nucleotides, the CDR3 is TGTGCCAGCTCACCACGTCAGGGCAATGAGCAGTTCTTC. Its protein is CASSPRQGNEQFF.

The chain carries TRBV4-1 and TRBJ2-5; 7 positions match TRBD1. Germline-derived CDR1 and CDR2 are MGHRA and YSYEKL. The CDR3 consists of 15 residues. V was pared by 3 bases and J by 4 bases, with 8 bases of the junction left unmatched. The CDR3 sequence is CASSHLTGSRETQYF. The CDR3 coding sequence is TGCGCCAGCAGCCATCTGACAGGGTCCCGAGAGACCCAGTACTTC.

The CDR3: CASSKASGSWTGELFF. CDR3 nucleotide sequence: TGTGCCAGTAGTAAGGCTAGCGGGAGTTGGACCGGGGAGCTGTTTTTT. This chain links TRBV19 with TRBJ2-2; 10 nucleotides match TRBD2. CDR3 length: 16 residues. Losses at the gene ends were 4 bases for V and 5 bases for J; bases not matched to a gene: 7. Germline values: CDR1 LNHDA, CDR2 SQIVND (reference sequence).

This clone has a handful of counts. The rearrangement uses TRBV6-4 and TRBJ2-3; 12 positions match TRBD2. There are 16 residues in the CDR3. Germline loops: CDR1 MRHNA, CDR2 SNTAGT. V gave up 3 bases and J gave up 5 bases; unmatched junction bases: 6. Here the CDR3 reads CASSEQTSGGKDTQYF. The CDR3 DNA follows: TGTGCCAGCAGTGAACAAACTAGCGGGGGGAAAGATACGCAGTATTTT.

This chain's CDR3 is CASSPGQLRGYTF. In DNA, the CDR3 is TGTGCCAGCAGCCCAGGACAGTTGCGGGGCTACACCTTC. The rearrangement uses TRBV7-2 and TRBJ1-2; maybe TRBD1 (6 bases). Trimming cost V 5 bases and J 8 bases, with 15 bases left between them. Germline loops: CDR1 SGHTA, CDR2 FQGNSA. This CDR3 contains 13 residues.

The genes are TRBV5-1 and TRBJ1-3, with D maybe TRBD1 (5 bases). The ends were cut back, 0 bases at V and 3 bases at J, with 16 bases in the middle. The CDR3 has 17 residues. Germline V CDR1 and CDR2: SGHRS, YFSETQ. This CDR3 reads CASSLDTRTGYGNTIYF. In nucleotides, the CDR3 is TGCGCCAGCAGCTTGGACACCCGAACAGGCTATGGAAACACCATATATTTT.